This T cell receptor beta chain was recorded in a study of blood T cell repertoires in COVID-19 (dated by TCRdb to between 2020 and 2021). Looking at the study overall: Collaborator samples came from the United States, Italy and Spain and covered acute and convalescent phases of COVID-19. Subjects who had been exposed to COVID-19, were actively infected with it, or had recovered from it provided the deeply sampled blood TCRbeta repertoires that made up the dataset. The repertoires were released in a freely available public database meant as a resource for research on the immune response to SARS-CoV-2. HLA class I and class II types, where available, came from metadata supplied by the sample provider rather than from assay-based typing. The material from the prospective study consisted of cDNA or gDNA derived from T cells, B-cell-depleted T cells, or PBMCs. Sample metadata almost always included a de-identified subject ID, COVID-19 status, age in years and sex. The samples were drawn from two sources: the first 160 participants of the ongoing ImmuneRACE study, and 1,254 subjects contributed by 6 global collaborators. The research as a whole found: The quantity of clinical and demographic metadata differed by source and by participant and was supplied without curation.

From the cysteine up to the phenylalanine, the CDR3 has a length of 16 residues. This entry keeps only the CDR3 DNA: 48 bases, framed from base 1. V sheds 9 bases and J sheds 0 bases, leaving 20 bases between their ends. The immunoSEQ Assay, a bias-controlled multiplex PCR, was used to amplify TCRbeta CDR3 regions from genomic DNA. The study's own analysis went as follows. The number of nucleated cells in each sample was estimated from the amplification of reference gene primers within the assay. To quantify the absolute abundance of each unique TCRbeta CDR3 rearrangement, sequence reads were collapsed and filtered. For each sample, productive Simpson clonality was calculated by taking the square root of Simpson's diversity index across productive rearrangements. In TCRdb, the immuneACCESS table is reduced to in-frame sequences with V and J assigned. These tables do not hold every clone; where another copy was compared, an unresolved V gene accounts for under half, and the others remain unexplained. V and J calls and clone size follow that table, whereas D and trimming were derived from the DNA. This sample lists fewer than 150,000 clones; around 86% were detected once. The ten biggest clones cover 18% of the sample.

Samples from volunteer blood donors who had recovered from COVID-19 were contributed by a second Seattle source. Each collaborating institution followed its own protocols to collect whole blood in K2EDTA tubes. Collaborator samples were shipped for TCRbeta analysis as frozen whole blood, isolated PBMCs, or DNA extracted from either sample type. This clone was seen just once. The antigen it recognizes is unknown. No per-base quality is available; no much larger clone lies one base away. The receptor was isolated from a woman in her 50s who had recovered from COVID-19. The sequence is built from TRBV23-1 and TRBJ1-1, and the D gene may be TRBD1, 5 bases matching. TRBV23-1 is marked as an open reading frame, function uncertain. The sample consisted of peripheral blood. The DNA is TGCGCCAGAGGTCCAGGGAGGATTAAAGTGAACACTGAAGCTTTCTTT. This codes for CARGPGRIKVNTEAFF.